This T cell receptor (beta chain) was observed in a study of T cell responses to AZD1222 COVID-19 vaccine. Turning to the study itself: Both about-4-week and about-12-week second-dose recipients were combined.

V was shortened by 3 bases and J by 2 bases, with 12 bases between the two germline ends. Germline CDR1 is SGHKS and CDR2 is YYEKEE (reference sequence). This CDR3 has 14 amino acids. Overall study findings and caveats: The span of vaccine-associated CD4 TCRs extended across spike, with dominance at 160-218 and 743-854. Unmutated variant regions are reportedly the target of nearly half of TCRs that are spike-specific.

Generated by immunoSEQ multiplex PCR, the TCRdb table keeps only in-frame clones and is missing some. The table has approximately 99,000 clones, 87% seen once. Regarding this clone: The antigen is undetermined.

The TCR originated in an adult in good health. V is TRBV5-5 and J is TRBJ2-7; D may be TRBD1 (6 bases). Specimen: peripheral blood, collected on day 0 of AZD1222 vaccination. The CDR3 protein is CASSSGTLPYEQYF. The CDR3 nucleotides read TGTGCCAGCAGCTCCGGGACACTGCCCTACGAGCAGTACTTC.